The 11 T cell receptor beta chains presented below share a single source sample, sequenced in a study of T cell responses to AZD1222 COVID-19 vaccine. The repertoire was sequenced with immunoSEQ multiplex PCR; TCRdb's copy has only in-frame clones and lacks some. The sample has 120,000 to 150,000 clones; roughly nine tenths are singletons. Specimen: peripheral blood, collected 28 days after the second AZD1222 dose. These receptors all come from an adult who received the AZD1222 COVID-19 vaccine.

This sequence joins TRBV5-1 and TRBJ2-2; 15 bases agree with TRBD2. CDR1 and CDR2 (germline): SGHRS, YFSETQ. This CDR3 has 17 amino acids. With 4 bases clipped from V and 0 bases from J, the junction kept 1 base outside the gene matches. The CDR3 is CASSGTSGGTNTGELFF. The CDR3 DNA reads TGCGCCAGCAGCGGGACTAGCGGGGGGACGAACACCGGGGAGCTGTTTTTT.

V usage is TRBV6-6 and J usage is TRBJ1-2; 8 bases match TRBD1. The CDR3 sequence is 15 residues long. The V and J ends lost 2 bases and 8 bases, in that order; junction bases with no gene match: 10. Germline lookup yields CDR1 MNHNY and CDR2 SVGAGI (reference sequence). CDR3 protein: CASSYLLGQGEGYTF. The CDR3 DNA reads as TGTGCCAGCAGTTACCTCCTCGGACAGGGAGAGGGCTACACCTTC.

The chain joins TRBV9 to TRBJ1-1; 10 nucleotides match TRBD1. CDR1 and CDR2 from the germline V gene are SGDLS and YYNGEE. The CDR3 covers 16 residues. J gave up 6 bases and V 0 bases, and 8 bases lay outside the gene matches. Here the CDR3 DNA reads TGTGCCAGCAGCGTAGCTACGACAGGGGGCGCCCCTGAAGCTTTCTTT. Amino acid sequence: CASSVATTGGAPEAFF.

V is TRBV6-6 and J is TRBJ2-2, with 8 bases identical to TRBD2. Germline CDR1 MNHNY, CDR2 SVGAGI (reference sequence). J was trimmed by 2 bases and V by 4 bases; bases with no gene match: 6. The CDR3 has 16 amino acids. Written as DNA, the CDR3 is TGTGCCAGCAGTTTTCGTATAGCGGGAAACACCGGGGAGCTGTTTTTT. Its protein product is CASSFRIAGNTGELFF.

The CDR3 sequence is CASSKEPRPLATNEKLFF. The CDR3 bases are TGTGCCAGCAGCAAAGAACCTCGGCCCCTGGCAACTAATGAAAAACTGTTTTTT. The chain is built from TRBV21-1 and TRBJ1-4. TRBV21-1 is termed a pseudogene. The CDR3 runs to 18 residues.

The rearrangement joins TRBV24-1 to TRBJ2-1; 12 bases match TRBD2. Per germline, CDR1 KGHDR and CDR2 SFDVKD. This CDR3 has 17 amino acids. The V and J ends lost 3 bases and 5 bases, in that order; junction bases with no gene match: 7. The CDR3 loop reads CATSDLAGGPADNEQFF. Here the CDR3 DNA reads TGTGCCACCAGTGATCTAGCGGGAGGGCCAGCTGACAATGAGCAGTTCTTC.

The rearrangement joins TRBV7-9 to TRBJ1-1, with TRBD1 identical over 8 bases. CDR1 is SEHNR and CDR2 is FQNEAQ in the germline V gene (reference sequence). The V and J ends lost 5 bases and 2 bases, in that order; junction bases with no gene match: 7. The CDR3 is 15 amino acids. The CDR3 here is CASSTRQGINTEAFF. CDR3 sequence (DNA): TGTGCCAGCAGCACCCGACAGGGGATCAACACTGAAGCTTTCTTT. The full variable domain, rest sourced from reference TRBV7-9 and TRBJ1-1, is DTGVSQNPRHKITKRGQNVTFRCDPISEHNRLYWYRQTLGQGPEFLTYFQNEAQLEKSRLLSDRFSAERPKGSFSTLEIQRTEQGDSAMYLCASSTRQGINTEAFFGQGTRLTVV.

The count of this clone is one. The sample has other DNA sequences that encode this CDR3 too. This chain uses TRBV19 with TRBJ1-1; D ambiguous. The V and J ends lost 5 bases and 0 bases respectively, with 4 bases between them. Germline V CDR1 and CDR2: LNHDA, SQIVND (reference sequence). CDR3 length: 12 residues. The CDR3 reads CASSPVNTEAFF. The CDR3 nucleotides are TGTGCCAGTAGTCCAGTGAACACTGAAGCTTTCTTT. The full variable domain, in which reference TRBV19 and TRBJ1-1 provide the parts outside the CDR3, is DGGITQSPKYLFRKEGQNVTLSCEQNLNHDAMYWYRQDPGQGLRLIYYSQIVNDFQKGDIAEGYSVSREKKESFPLTVTSAQKNPTAFYLCASSPVNTEAFFGQGTRLTVV.

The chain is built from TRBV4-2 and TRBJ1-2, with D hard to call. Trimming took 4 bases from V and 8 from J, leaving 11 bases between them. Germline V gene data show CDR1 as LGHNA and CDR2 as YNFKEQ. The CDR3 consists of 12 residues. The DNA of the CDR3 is TGTGCCAGCAGCCCCTCGGGAGTAGGCTACACCTTC. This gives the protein CASSPSGVGYTF.

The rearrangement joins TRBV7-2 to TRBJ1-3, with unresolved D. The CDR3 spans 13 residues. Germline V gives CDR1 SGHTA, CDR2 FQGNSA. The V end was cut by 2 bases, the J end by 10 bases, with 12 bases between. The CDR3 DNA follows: TGTGCCAGCAGCTTATGGGGAATTAATACCATATATTTT. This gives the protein CASSLWGINTIYF.

The CDR3 sequence is CASSEGTRGSDSPLHF. The CDR3, as DNA: TGCGCCAGCAGTGAGGGCACCAGGGGTTCGGATTCACCCCTCCACTTT. This chain links TRBV10-1 with TRBJ1-6; TRBD1 might be the D (6 bases). V shed 2 bases and J shed 8 bases, with 16 bases lying between them. Germline V lookup: CDR1 WNHNN, CDR2 SYGVQD (reference sequence). This CDR3 is built from 16 residues.